What follows is one T cell receptor (beta chain) and its context. Seattle's cohort entered during active infection and was followed longitudinally. The repertoire was sequenced with immunoSEQ multiplex PCR; TCRdb's copy has only in-frame clones and lacks some. The sample has 250,000 to 350,000 clones; 91% are singletons. V lost 4 bases and J 4 bases, leaving 14 bases between the germline ends. CDR3 length: 14 amino acids. The V gene's germline CDR1 is SGHRS and CDR2 YFSETQ. This sample is drawn from a study of blood T cell repertoires in COVID-19. For the study at large: Samples taken during acute and convalescent COVID-19 were collected in the United States, Italy and Spain.

The sequence came from a woman in her twenties or thirties with COVID-19, enrolled during active disease. Sequenced input: peripheral blood. V usage is TRBV5-1 and J usage is TRBJ1-1, with a tentative D call TRBD1 (6 bases). CDR3 sequence: CASSRIQGSTEAFF. The DNA of the CDR3 is TGCGCCAGCAGCCGAATTCAGGGGAGCACTGAAGCTTTCTTT.